This T cell receptor beta chain was sequenced for a study of T-cell memory formation after mild COVID-19. Study details: Clusters of TCRs were largely donor specific. Points from the study as a whole: Contracting CD4+ clones sat mainly in CM and EM; CD8+ in EMRA. The authors left the SARS-CoV-2 specificity of second-wave clones peaking on day 37 unconfirmed.

As to this clonotype: Its antigen is undetermined.

Germline V lookup: CDR1 SGHTA, CDR2 FQGNSA. With 5 bases clipped from V and 5 bases from J, the junction kept 5 bases outside the gene matches. The CDR3 is 14 amino acids. Libraries for TCRalpha and TCRbeta carried sample barcodes and unique molecular identifiers via 5'RACE. MiXCR, run by TCRdb on the 5' RACE reads, gives a single entry per CDR3 protein. Here the sample spans roughly 280,000 distinct CDR3 sequences, around 15% being singletons. The clonotype was recovered from a young man who had mild COVID-19 (a few samples of this study predate the infection). Cell type and time point are not known. The rearrangement links TRBV7-2 to TRBJ2-3; the match to TRBD1 covers 9 bases. What was sequenced was PBMCs or a T cell subset sorted from them (not recorded which). The CDR3 here is CASSVGQGRDTQYF. For the CDR3, the DNA is TGTGCCAGCAGCGTGGGACAGGGTAGAGATACGCAGTATTTT.